A single T cell receptor (beta chain) is shown here with its context. This clonotype came up a few times. Its antigen remains unidentified. No much larger clone is present one base from it, and per-base qualities are unavailable. The CDR3 numbers 14 residues from cysteine through phenylalanine. The DNA shown is the 42-base CDR3, in frame from base 1. The CDR1 and CDR2 encoded by the germline V gene are SGHAT and FQNNGV. A distance of 9 bases separates the germline ends of V and J, which lose 0 bases and 4 bases respectively. Sequencing was carried out with an Illumina NovaSeq 6000. TCRalpha and TCRbeta cDNA libraries were constructed by 5'RACE with constant-segment primers, with sample barcodes and unique molecular identifiers being introduced. Trizol reagent was used to extract RNA from every sample. Libraries were amplified in two PCR steps, with a second sample barcode and Illumina TruSeq adapters added in the second step. The libraries were sequenced on an Illumina NovaSeq using 2 x 150 bp paired-end reads. For the original study's pipeline: With migec v1.2.7, reads were demultiplexed and then collapsed into UMI-guided consensus sequences. Using mixcr v2.1.11, the UMI consensuses were aligned to TRA and TRB V and J templates and assembled into clonotypes. A clonotype was counted as expanded or contracted only if both edgeR and NoisET called the change significant, with noise models trained on biological replicates. For edgeR calls, a false discovery rate-adjusted p below 0.01 and a log2 fold-change threshold of 1 were applied. PCA with hierarchical clustering of max-normalized trajectories of the 1000 most abundant clonotypes was used as exploratory dynamics analysis. The CD4 or CD8 phenotype of responding clones was assigned using the separately sequenced CD4+ and CD8+ repertoires. TCRdb handled the public reads itself, with Q25 trimming in fastp and clone calling in MiXCR, and kept productive beta chains. Rows are unified per CDR3 protein, each entry keeping the most common DNA and genes. The V and J calls shown here were made by TCRdb, not taken from the authors' results. Recorded for this sample are approximately 340,000 distinct CDR3 sequences; more than 15% of them occurred a single time. The top ten clones comprise about a fifth of the sample.

The sample comes from a study of T-cell memory formation after mild COVID-19 (dated by TCRdb to the early 2020s). For the wider study: TCR sequence clusters from the two donors were largely donor specific. Two young, previously healthy adult volunteers made up the cohort, one male and one female. In a couple of donors, T-cell clones that expanded and contracted after mild COVID-19 were tracked by sequencing TCRalpha and TCRbeta repertoires over time. Study-wide conclusions, independent of this receptor: Only a couple of mild cases were covered in the study, and larger cohorts including severe cases with pre-infection samples were considered necessary. Contracting CD4+ clones were located mainly in the CM and EM memory subsets, whereas CD8+ clones were found to be enriched in EMRA. Balanced CD4/CD8 phenotypes were observed for clones contracting from day 15 to 85, whereas a bias towards CD4+ was observed for a second wave of clones expanding from day 15 to 37. Some responding clones were found in pre-infection memory, which suggests that pre-existing cross-reactive memory T cells took part in the SARS-CoV-2 response. The second-wave clones that peaked on day 37 were not confirmed to be SARS-CoV-2 specific.

PBMCs were isolated by Ficoll-Paque density gradient centrifugation. The receptor chain draws on TRBV11-2 and TRBJ1-2, with TRBD1 perhaps the D gene, on 5 matching bases. The sequence was obtained from a man aged 18 to 30 who had mild COVID-19 (a few samples of this study predate the infection). The sample titles of this study are shuffled in the database, so cell type and time point are left out; the donor was told from shared clones. The sample comprised PBMCs or a T cell subset sorted from them (not recorded which). The encoded CDR3 is CASSLDGTPYGYTF. The DNA sequence is TGTGCCAGCAGCTTAGATGGGACCCCCTATGGCTACACCTTC.